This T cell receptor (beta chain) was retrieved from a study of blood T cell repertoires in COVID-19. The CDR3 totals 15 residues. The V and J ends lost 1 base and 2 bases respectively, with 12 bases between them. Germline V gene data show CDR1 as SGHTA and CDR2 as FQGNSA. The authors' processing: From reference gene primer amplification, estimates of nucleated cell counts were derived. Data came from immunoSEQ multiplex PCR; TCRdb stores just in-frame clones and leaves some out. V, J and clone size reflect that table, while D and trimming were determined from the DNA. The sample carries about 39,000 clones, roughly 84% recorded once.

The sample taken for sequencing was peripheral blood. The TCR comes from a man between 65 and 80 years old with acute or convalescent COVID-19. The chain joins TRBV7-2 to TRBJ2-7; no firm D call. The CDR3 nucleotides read TGTGCCAGCAGCTTAGGCTCGGGTCCTGCCTACGAGCAGTACTTC. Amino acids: CASSLGSGPAYEQYF.